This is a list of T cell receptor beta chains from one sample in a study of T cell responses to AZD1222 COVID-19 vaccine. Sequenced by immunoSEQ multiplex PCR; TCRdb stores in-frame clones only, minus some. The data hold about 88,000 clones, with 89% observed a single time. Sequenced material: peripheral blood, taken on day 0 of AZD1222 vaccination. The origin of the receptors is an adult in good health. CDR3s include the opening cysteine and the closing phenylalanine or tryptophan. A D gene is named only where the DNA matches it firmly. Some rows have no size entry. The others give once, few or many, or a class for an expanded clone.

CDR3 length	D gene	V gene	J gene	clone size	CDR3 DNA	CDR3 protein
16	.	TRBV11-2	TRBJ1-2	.	TGTGCCAGCAGCTTAGATTGGGGGGGCAGTGGGTATGGCTACACCTTC	CASSLDWGGSGYGYTF
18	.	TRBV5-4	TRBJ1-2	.	TGTGCCAGCAGCTTGGCCGAAGGCGGGAAGGGACCTGGATATGGCTACACCTTC	CASSLAEGGKGPGYGYTF
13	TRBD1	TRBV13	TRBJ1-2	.	TGTGCCAGCAGCACCGGACAGGGCCATGGCTACACCTTC	CASSTGQGHGYTF
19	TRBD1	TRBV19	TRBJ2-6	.	TGTGCCAGTACCATTACCCTGGCCGCAGGGGGCAGTGGGGCCAACGTCCTGACTTTC	CASTITLAAGGSGANVLTF
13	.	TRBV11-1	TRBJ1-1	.	TGTGCCAGCAGCTTAGAATCGGGGACTGAAGCTTTCTTT	CASSLESGTEAFF
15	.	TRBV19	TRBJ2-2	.	TGTGCCAGTACTGGGGGGCTTCTAAACACCGGGGAGCTGTTTTTT	CASTGGLLNTGELFF
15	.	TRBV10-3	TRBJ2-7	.	TGTGCCATCAGTGAGTCGAGGCAGGGAGAGTACGAGCAGTACTTC	CAISESRQGEYEQYF
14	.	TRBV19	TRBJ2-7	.	TGTGCCAGCGCTACAGGGGAGGGGTCCTACGAGCAGTACTTC	CASATGEGSYEQYF
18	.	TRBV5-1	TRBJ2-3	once	TGCGCCAGCAGCTTCAAGCCGGGGGCCTCTATCGCCACAGATACGCAGTATTTT	CASSFKPGASIATDTQYF
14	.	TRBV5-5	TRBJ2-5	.	TGTGCCAGCGCCATTATGGGGCACCAAGAGACCCAGTACTTC	CASAIMGHQETQYF
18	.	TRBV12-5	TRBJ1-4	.	TGTGCTAGTGGTTTGGCGTACTGGGGGCGCAGGACTAATGAAAAACTGTTTTTT	CASGLAYWGRRTNEKLFF
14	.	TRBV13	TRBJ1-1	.	TGTGCCAGCAGCTTTTTTGGGGGCCCCACTGAAGCTTTCTTT	CASSFFGGPTEAFF
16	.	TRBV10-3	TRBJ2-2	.	TGTGCCATCAGTGAGGGATCAGAGCCGAACACCGGGGAGCTGTTTTTT	CAISEGSEPNTGELFF
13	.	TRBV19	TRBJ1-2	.	TGTGCCAGTGAGTCCAAGGGGTTCTATGGCTACACCTTC	CASESKGFYGYTF
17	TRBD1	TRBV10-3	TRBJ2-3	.	TGTGCCATCAGTGAGTCGAGGAGGCAGGGGGCGATAGATACGCAGTATTTT	CAISESRRQGAIDTQYF
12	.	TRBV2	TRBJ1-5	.	TGTGCCAGCAGTCCAGTGTCACAGCCCCAGCATTTT	CASSPVSQPQHF
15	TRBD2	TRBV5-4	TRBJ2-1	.	TGTGCCAGCAGCTTGAGCGGGAGGGCCGGCAATGAGCAGTTCTTC	CASSLSGRAGNEQFF
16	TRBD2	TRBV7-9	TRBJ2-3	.	TGTGCCAGCAGCCCGGGACTAGCGGCTAGCACAGATACGCAGTATTTT	CASSPGLAASTDTQYF
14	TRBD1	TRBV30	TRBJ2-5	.	TGTGCCTGGAGTCCTTCGGACAGGGAGGAGACCCAGTACTTC	CAWSPSDREETQYF
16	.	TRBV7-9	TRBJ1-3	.	TGTGCCAGCAGCTTAGATAAGGGGTCCTCTGGAAACACCATATATTTT	CASSLDKGSSGNTIYF
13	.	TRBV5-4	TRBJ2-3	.	TGTGCCAGCAGCTTGGCTAACACAGATACGCAGTATTTT	CASSLANTDTQYF
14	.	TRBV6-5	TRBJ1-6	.	TGTGCCAGCAGCCCCGTGGACACAGGGTCACCCCTCCACTTT	CASSPVDTGSPLHF
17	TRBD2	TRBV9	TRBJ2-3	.	TGTGCCAGCAGCGACCGACCCGGGACTAGCGCGACAGATACGCAGTATTTT	CASSDRPGTSATDTQYF
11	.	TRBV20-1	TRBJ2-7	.	TGCAGTGTTTCCCCCCTCTTCGAGCAGTACTTC	CSVSPLFEQYF
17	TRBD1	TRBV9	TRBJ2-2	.	TGTGCCAGCAGCGTTCCTTTAAGGGGGCCTAACACCGGGGAGCTGTTTTTT	CASSVPLRGPNTGELFF